Below are 31 T cell receptor beta chains sequenced from a single sample in a study of blood T cell repertoires in COVID-19. TCRdb keeps only in-frame clones here, not all; method: immunoSEQ multiplex PCR. The sample includes around 150,000 clones, roughly 90% seen only once; the top ten take approximately 2%. Input material: peripheral blood. The receptors derive from a man aged 18 to 29 with acute or convalescent COVID-19.

The rearrangement uses TRBV11-3 and TRBJ2-1; 10 nucleotides align to TRBD2. This CDR3 region has 13 residues. The V gene's germline CDR1 is SGHNT and CDR2 YENEEA. The trim removed 1 base at V and 9 bases at J, leaving 0 bases unmatched. CDR3 residues: CASSLASGSEQFF. CDR3 coding DNA: TGTGCCAGCAGCTTAGCTAGCGGGAGTGAGCAGTTCTTC.

This chain uses TRBV25-1 with TRBJ2-3; the match to TRBD1 covers 7 bases. V was pared by 3 bases and J by 4 bases, with 13 bases of the junction left unmatched. Germline loops: CDR1 MGHDK, CDR2 SYGVNS. This CDR3 contains 17 residues. The CDR3 loop reads CASSDSVRGKGPDTQYF. The CDR3 DNA is TGTGCCAGCAGTGACTCCGTCAGGGGGAAGGGCCCAGATACGCAGTATTTT. Full variable domain (rest looked up from reference TRBV25-1 and TRBJ2-3): EADIYQTPRYLVIGTGKKITLECSQTMGHDKMYWYQQDPGMELHLIHYSYGVNSTEKGDLSSESTVSRIRTEHFPLTLESARPSHTSQYLCASSDSVRGKGPDTQYFGPGTRLTVL.

The V gene is TRBV18, the J gene TRBJ2-7, with D possibly TRBD2 on 5 matching bases. CDR3 length: 14 amino acids. Germline values: CDR1 KGHSH, CDR2 LQKENI. With 2 bases removed from V and 2 bases from J, the gap between germline ends came to 10 bases. CDR3 coding DNA: TGTGCCAGCTCACCAGATGCCGGGGCCTACGAGCAGTACTTC. This gives the protein CASSPDAGAYEQYF.

This clone was detected once. The J gene is TRBJ2-2, the V gene TRBV6-5; TRBD1 aligns across 12 bases. The V and J ends lost 2 bases and 6 bases, in that order; junction bases with no gene match: 4. This CDR3 has 16 residues. In germline, CDR1 is MNHEY, CDR2 SVGAGI. The DNA for the CDR3 is TGTGCCAGCAGTTACGGGACAGGGGGCACCCCCGGGGAGCTGTTTTTT. This gives the protein CASSYGTGGTPGELFF.

The chain is built from TRBV5-1 and TRBJ1-4, with D uncertain. The V and J ends lost 1 base and 0 bases respectively, with 10 bases between them. This CDR3 comprises 16 residues. Germline-derived CDR1 and CDR2 are SGHRS and YFSETQ. The CDR3 DNA is TGCGCCAGCAGCTTGAGGAGCGTCGCAACTAATGAAAAACTGTTTTTT. Encoded protein: CASSLRSVATNEKLFF.

The chain joins TRBV7-9 to TRBJ1-1, with D uncertain. Germline V lookup: CDR1 SEHNR, CDR2 FQNEAQ (reference sequence). The CDR3 loop spans 12 amino acids. Trimming took 1 base from V and 7 from J, leaving 7 bases between them. The CDR3 DNA reads TGTGCCAGCAGCTTAGGATCTAGTGAAGCTTTCTTT. Translating it yields CASSLGSSEAFF.

This chain uses TRBV7-8 with TRBJ2-3; possibly TRBD1 for D (7 bases). The CDR3 extends over 16 amino acids. Trimming left V 2 bases short and J 6 bases short, with 18 bases between. Looked up from germline, CDR1 is SGHVS and CDR2 is FQNEAQ. CDR3 in amino acids: CASSLPAGGGRDTQYF. The CDR3 DNA reads as TGTGCCAGCAGCTTACCGGCCGGAGGGGGCCGGGATACGCAGTATTTT.

V is TRBV5-1 and J is TRBJ2-1; D is perhaps TRBD1 (6 bases). The CDR3 runs to 11 residues. The ends were cut back, 4 bases at V and 11 bases at J, with 10 bases in the middle. Germline V gene sequence: CDR1 SGHRS, CDR2 YFSETQ. CDR3 bases: TGCGCCAGCAGCCCCGGGACACAGCAGTTCTTC. It translates to CASSPGTQQFF.

V gene TRBV7-2 combines with J gene TRBJ2-5; D not resolved. From germline, CDR1 is SGHTA and CDR2 FQGNSA. The CDR3 runs to 13 residues. V lost 5 bases to trimming and J lost 5 bases, with 12 bases between them. The CDR3 region is CASSQWAWETQYF. The CDR3 bases are TGTGCCAGCAGCCAATGGGCCTGGGAGACCCAGTACTTC.

This clone has only a few counts. V is TRBV6-5 and J is TRBJ1-6, with D unresolved. V lost 6 bases and J lost 4, with 10 bases in between. The CDR3 sequence is 14 residues long. Germline-derived CDR1 and CDR2 are MNHEY and SVGAGI. The CDR3 DNA reads as TGTGCCAGCAGCCTGGTCCAGTATAATTCACCCCTCCACTTT. It codes for CASSLVQYNSPLHF.

This clone was picked up one time. The genes are TRBV7-6 and TRBJ2-1; 8 bases align to TRBD2. The ends lost 5 bases at V and 4 bases at J; junction bases unmatched: 19. Germline V gene lookup returns CDR1 SGHVS and CDR2 FNYEAQ. The CDR3 is 19 residues long. DNA of the CDR3: TGTGCCAGCAGCCCCACCGGGACTAGTAATCCCTCTTGGTACAATGAGCAGTTCTTC. Protein product: CASSPTGTSNPSWYNEQFF.

V usage is TRBV7-8 and J usage is TRBJ2-7, with TRBD1 matching over 8 bases. The V gene's germline CDR1 is SGHVS and CDR2 FQNEAQ. The V and J ends lost 3 bases and 3 bases, in that order; junction bases with no gene match: 4. CDR3 length: 14 residues. For the CDR3, the DNA is TGTGCCAGCAGCTTTGCCGGGACAGGCTACGAGCAGTACTTC. Translating gives CASSFAGTGYEQYF.

J is TRBJ2-5 and V is TRBV5-4; a weak D match, TRBD1 (6 bases). V was trimmed by 10 bases and J by 4 bases, leaving 17 bases between them. The CDR3 is 13 amino acids. Germline CDR1 is SGHNT and CDR2 is YYREEE (reference sequence). CDR3 nucleotides: TGTGCCTTTAGCAGGGGCAGGGGAGAGACCCAGTACTTC. The encoded protein is CAFSRGRGETQYF.

J is TRBJ2-3 and V is TRBV7-8, with 10 bases identical to TRBD1. Germline trimming cut 5 bases from V and 6 bases from J; bases unmatched to any gene: 8. The CDR3 sequence is 15 residues long. CDR1 is SGHVS and CDR2 is FQNEAQ in the germline V gene. The DNA for the CDR3 is TGTGCCAGCAGCCCCGGGACAGGGGAGGGGGATACGCAGTATTTT. Its protein product is CASSPGTGEGDTQYF.

J is TRBJ1-1 and V is TRBV3-1 (or the pseudogene TRBV3-2), with D tentatively TRBD1 (6 bases). The germline V gene has CDR1 LGHDT and CDR2 YNNKEL (reference sequence). Trimming removed 4 bases at V and 3 bases at J, with 12 bases between. The length of the CDR3 is 14 residues. CDR3 sequence reads: CASSRRGADTEAFF. CDR3 nucleotide sequence: TGTGCCAGCAGCCGGCGGGGGGCCGACACTGAAGCTTTCTTT.

The chain links TRBV7-9 to TRBJ1-2, with 8 bases aligning to TRBD1. Germline CDR1 and CDR2: SEHNR and FQNEAQ (reference sequence). There are 15 residues in the CDR3. The ends lost 5 bases at V and 5 bases at J; junction bases unmatched: 10. As DNA, the CDR3 is TGTGCCAGCAGCGCATCGGGGACAGGCTTTTATGGCTACACCTTC. This gives the protein CASSASGTGFYGYTF.

Only a few counts were recorded for this clone. The CDR3 sequence: CATSPTGGPNQPQHF. For the CDR3, the DNA is TGTGCCACCAGTCCGACAGGGGGCCCCAATCAGCCCCAGCATTTT. The V call is TRBV24-1, the J call TRBJ1-5, with TRBD1 matching 10 bases. CDR1 and CDR2 from the germline V gene are KGHDR and SFDVKD. V lost 6 bases, J lost 3 bases, and 4 bases stayed unmatched. The CDR3 runs 15 residues.

This rearrangement joins TRBV7-8 to TRBJ1-3; D is possibly TRBD1 (5 bases). In germline, CDR1 is SGHVS, CDR2 FQNEAQ. The V and J ends lost 5 bases and 4 bases respectively, with 18 bases between them. This CDR3 has 16 residues. The CDR3 reads CASSAGSGGVGNTIYF. The DNA of the CDR3 is TGTGCCAGCAGCGCGGGATCCGGGGGGGTAGGAAACACCATATATTTT. Based on the CDR3 plus reference TRBV7-8 and TRBJ1-3, the full variable domain is GAGVSQSPRYKVAKRGQDVALRCDPISGHVSLFWYQQALGQGPEFLTYFQNEAQLDKSGLPSDRFFAERPEGSVSTLKIQRTQQEDSAVYLCASSAGSGGVGNTIYFGEGSWLTVV.

The genes are TRBV24-1 and TRBJ1-1; 7 bases are a match to TRBD1. There are 11 residues in the CDR3. Looked up from germline, CDR1 is KGHDR and CDR2 is SFDVKD. The J segment lost 7 bases and the V segment lost 6 bases, leaving 1 base of the junction unmatched. The CDR3 loop reads CATSRDSEAFF. CDR3 bases: TGTGCCACCAGTCGGGACAGTGAAGCTTTCTTT.

This chain connects TRBV30 to TRBJ1-5; TRBD1 agrees at 8 bases. The germline gives CDR1 GTSNPN, CDR2 SVGIG (reference sequence). The V segment lost 1 base and the J segment 4 bases; nucleotides outside the gene matches: 6. The CDR3 has 15 amino acids. CDR3 protein: CAWSDRDRWNQPQHF. Written as DNA, the CDR3 is TGTGCCTGGAGTGACCGGGACAGGTGGAATCAGCCCCAGCATTTT.

The rearrangement joins TRBV19 to TRBJ1-1; D gene uncertain. Germline values: CDR1 LNHDA, CDR2 SQIVND (reference sequence). V lost 3 bases and J lost 0, with 8 bases in between. CDR3 size: 14 residues. CDR3 amino acids: CASSIWQMNTEAFF. CDR3 DNA sequence: TGTGCCAGTAGTATCTGGCAGATGAACACTGAAGCTTTCTTT.

The sample holds one count of this clone. The chain carries TRBV5-4 and TRBJ1-1; possibly TRBD1 for D (5 bases). V lost 6 bases and J lost 2, with 17 bases in between. The germline gives CDR1 SGHNT, CDR2 YYREEE (reference sequence). The CDR3 is made up of 15 amino acids. The CDR3 loop is CASIRAGQGNTEAFF. For the CDR3, the DNA is TGTGCCAGCATCCGTGCCGGGCAGGGTAACACTGAAGCTTTCTTT.

This clone was picked up one time. The chain has TRBV15 and TRBJ2-7; no firm D call. Germline V lookup: CDR1 LNHNV, CDR2 YYDKDF (reference sequence). Between the trimmed V and J ends, which lost 0 bases and 4 bases, there was a span of 7 bases. The CDR3 has 13 amino acids. Here the CDR3 DNA reads TGTGCCACCAGCAGAGATCCCCTTTACGAGCAGTACTTC. Its translation: CATSRDPLYEQYF.

This clone was observed a handful of times. V usage is TRBV5-1 and J usage is TRBJ2-5, with 7 bases aligning to TRBD1. This CDR3 is 15 amino acids long. The germline gives CDR1 SGHRS, CDR2 YFSETQ. V shed 7 bases, J shed 4 bases, and the junction held 13 bases outside the gene matches. This chain's CDR3 is CASGRNRGSGETQYF. CDR3 nucleotide sequence: TGCGCCAGCGGGAGAAACAGGGGATCTGGAGAGACCCAGTACTTC.

V is TRBV19 and J is TRBJ1-2, with D unresolved. The CDR3 is 17 amino acids. Trimming removed 0 bases from V and 4 bases from J, with 18 bases in between. Germline V lookup: CDR1 LNHDA, CDR2 SQIVND (reference sequence). CDR3 residues: CASSIDWRLIPFYGYTF. In DNA form, the CDR3 reads TGTGCCAGTAGTATAGATTGGCGGCTAATTCCCTTCTATGGCTACACCTTC.

V and J are TRBV30 and TRBJ2-2; TRBD2 matches at 8 bases. Trimming cost V 4 bases and J 0 bases; bases outside gene matches: 4. This CDR3 has 15 amino acids. The germline V gene encodes CDR1 GTSNPN and CDR2 SVGIG (reference sequence). This CDR3 is CAWTPGLANTGELFF. The CDR3 region has the DNA TGTGCCTGGACGCCGGGACTAGCGAACACCGGGGAGCTGTTTTTT.

This chain uses TRBV7-9 with TRBJ2-1; D possibly corresponds to TRBD2 (7 bases). The CDR3 is 14 amino acids. Looked up from germline, CDR1 is SEHNR and CDR2 is FQNEAQ (reference sequence). Trimming removed 5 bases from V and 5 bases from J, with 13 bases in between. CDR3 bases: TGTGCCAGCAGCGGAGGGGGGGCGGACAATGAGCAGTTCTTC. It codes for CASSGGGADNEQFF.

This clone was counted once. J is TRBJ2-1 and V is TRBV10-1, with 15 nucleotides matching TRBD2. V dropped 1 base and J dropped 8; count of bases not matched to a gene: 0. Germline assignment: CDR1 WNHNN and CDR2 SYGVQD (reference sequence). The CDR3 extends over 15 amino acids. The CDR3 DNA is TGCGCCAGCAGTGAGTGGACTAGCGGGAGGGATGAGCAGTTCTTC. Encoded protein: CASSEWTSGRDEQFF.

The rearrangement joins TRBV9 to TRBJ1-4; TRBD1 aligns across 10 bases. Germline values: CDR1 SGDLS, CDR2 YYNGEE. The V and J ends lost 3 bases and 9 bases, in that order; junction bases with no gene match: 14. CDR3 size: 17 residues. CDR3 sequence reads: CASSALPEGQGVKKLFF. The DNA of the CDR3 is TGTGCCAGCAGCGCCCTCCCCGAAGGACAGGGGGTGAAAAAACTGTTTTTT.

The V gene is TRBV19, the J gene TRBJ1-1; D might be TRBD1 (6 bases). CDR1 is LNHDA and CDR2 is SQIVND in the germline V gene (reference sequence). Trimming shortened V by 5 bases and J by 0 bases, and 10 bases separated the two germline ends. CDR3 length: 14 residues. The CDR3 region has the DNA TGTGCCAGTAGTCCGGGACAAGTGAACACTGAAGCTTTCTTT. It specifies CASSPGQVNTEAFF.

This chain joins TRBV5-1 and TRBJ2-1, with TRBD2 matching over 14 bases. Germline lookup yields CDR1 SGHRS and CDR2 YFSETQ. This CDR3 comprises 17 residues. With V trimmed by 0 bases and J by 4 bases, 3 bases remained unmatched. CDR3 DNA: TGCGCCAGCAGCTTGGCCGGGACTAGCGGGGGTTACAATGAGCAGTTCTTC. Protein product: CASSLAGTSGGYNEQFF.